These 21 T cell receptor beta chains came from one sample sequenced in a study of blood T cell repertoires in COVID-19. Sequenced by immunoSEQ multiplex PCR; TCRdb stores in-frame clones only, minus some. The data hold about 160,000 clones, with roughly 84% observed a single time. Source material: peripheral blood. Source of these receptors: a man in his sixties who had recovered from COVID-19.

This clone has just a few counts. The chain is built from TRBV6-2 or TRBV6-3 and TRBJ2-3; no definite D call. CDR1 is MNHEY, CDR2 SVGEGT, per germline. Trimming removed 4 bases at V and 2 bases at J, with 16 bases between. This CDR3 spans 16 amino acids. CDR3 residues: CASSSQTLNPTDTQYF. CDR3 nucleotides: TGTGCCAGCAGTTCTCAGACTCTCAACCCCACAGATACGCAGTATTTT.

The chain has TRBV30 and TRBJ1-6; 9 positions match TRBD1. V shed 3 bases, J shed 9 bases, and the junction held 6 bases outside the gene matches. Germline-derived CDR1 and CDR2 are GTSNPN and SVGIG (reference sequence). The CDR3 is 14 amino acids. CDR3 region: CAWRLDRGTSPLHF. CDR3 DNA: TGTGCCTGGAGGTTGGACAGGGGTACTTCACCCCTCCACTTT.

V gene TRBV5-6 combines with J gene TRBJ2-7, with D tentatively TRBD2 (5 bases). Deletions cut 5 bases from V and 3 bases from J, with 18 bases between. The CDR3 has 15 residues. Germline V gene sequence: CDR1 SGHDT, CDR2 YYEEEE. The CDR3 region has the DNA TGTGCCAGCAGACGGGTGGGCCCGGAGGACTACGAGCAGTACTTC. It yields the protein CASRRVGPEDYEQYF.

The J gene is TRBJ1-1, the V gene TRBV19; D perhaps matches TRBD1 (5 bases). The germline gives CDR1 LNHDA, CDR2 SQIVND (reference sequence). This CDR3 has 16 amino acids. Trimming removed 3 bases at V and 4 bases at J, with 18 bases between. The CDR3 reads CASSMQGGVRGTEAFF. CDR3 DNA sequence: TGTGCCAGTAGTATGCAGGGTGGCGTAAGAGGCACTGAAGCTTTCTTT. Full variable domain (outside the CDR3, taken from reference TRBV19 and TRBJ1-1): DGGITQSPKYLFRKEGQNVTLSCEQNLNHDAMYWYRQDPGQGLRLIYYSQIVNDFQKGDIAEGYSVSREKKESFPLTVTSAQKNPTAFYLCASSMQGGVRGTEAFFGQGTRLTVV.

The chain employs TRBV7-2 and TRBJ1-1; TRBD1 matches at 8 bases. Per the germline V gene, CDR1 is SGHTA and CDR2 is FQGNSA. The CDR3 length is 15 residues. V gave up 5 bases and J gave up 4 bases; unmatched junction bases: 9. The CDR3, as DNA: TGTGCCAGCAGCCCAGGACAGGGCGCCACCACTGAAGCTTTCTTT. Amino acids: CASSPGQGATTEAFF.

CDR3 sequence: CASSAGTGGEEPQHF. Written as DNA, the CDR3 is TGTGCCAGCAGCGCTGGGACAGGGGGCGAAGAGCCCCAGCATTTT. The chain joins TRBV11-2 to TRBJ1-5, with 12 bases identical to TRBD1. The germline gives CDR1 SGHAT, CDR2 FQNNGV. The junction had 7 bases not matched to a gene; V was cut back by 5 bases and J by 8 bases. This CDR3 region has 15 residues. Filled out from reference TRBV11-2 and TRBJ1-5, the complete variable domain reads EAGVAQSPRYKIIEKRQSVAFWCNPISGHATLYWYQQILGQGPKLLIQFQNNGVVDDSQLPKDRFSAERLKGVDSTLKIQPAKLEDSAVYLCASSAGTGGEEPQHFGDGTRLSIL.

V gene TRBV6-4 combines with J gene TRBJ1-6; D remains unclear. The CDR3 loop spans 15 amino acids. V was shortened by 0 bases and J by 7 bases, with 10 bases between the two germline ends. Germline values: CDR1 MRHNA, CDR2 SNTAGT. CDR3 loop: CASSDSLEANSPLHF. The CDR3 DNA reads TGTGCCAGCAGTGACTCCCTCGAGGCGAATTCACCCCTCCACTTT.

The J gene is TRBJ2-2, the V gene TRBV7-6; 8 bases fit TRBD1. The CDR3 runs to 16 residues. Germline CDR1 is SGHVS and CDR2 is FNYEAQ. V shed 5 bases and J 4 bases; nucleotides not matched to a gene: 9. CDR3 sequence: CASSKTGEYGTGELFF. The CDR3 nucleotides read TGTGCCAGCAGCAAGACAGGGGAGTATGGCACCGGGGAGCTGTTTTTT.

This clone was detected only once. The chain combines TRBV19 with TRBJ1-5; the D is unclear. Trimming stripped 5 bases from V and 5 bases from J, with 16 bases between. The germline CDR1 and CDR2 sequences are LNHDA and SQIVND (reference sequence). The CDR3 is 15 residues long. The CDR3 DNA is TGTGCCAGTAGTCCGTACCCCGGGTACGATCAGCCCCAGCATTTT. It translates to CASSPYPGYDQPQHF.

The V call is TRBV2, the J call TRBJ2-7, with 10 bases that match TRBD1. The CDR3 spans 14 residues. The germline V gene encodes CDR1 SNHLY and CDR2 FYNNEI. V shed 8 bases, J shed 3 bases, and the junction held 7 bases outside the gene matches. CDR3 DNA sequence: TGTGCCAGCTTAAGGACAGGGGGGCTCTACGAGCAGTACTTC. Translating gives CASLRTGGLYEQYF.

The chain uses TRBV9 and TRBJ2-5; TRBD2 matches 16 bases. V lost 4 bases, J lost 5 bases, and 11 bases stayed unmatched. CDR1 and CDR2 from the germline V gene are SGDLS and YYNGEE. The CDR3 has 18 residues. The DNA for the CDR3 is TGTGCCAGCAGCCCCGGGACTAGCGGGGGGGTAAAATCCGAGACCCAGTACTTC. Amino acids: CASSPGTSGGVKSETQYF.

V is TRBV11-3 and J is TRBJ2-1, with D possibly TRBD1 on 6 matching bases. Per germline, CDR1 SGHNT and CDR2 YENEEA. This CDR3 contains 15 residues. The ends were cut back, 5 bases at V and 11 bases at J, with 22 bases in the middle. The CDR3 DNA reads as TGTGCCAGCAGCCCGTCATCGCCCCCGAGGGGGAAGCAGTTCTTC. It codes for CASSPSSPPRGKQFF. Looking up the rest from reference TRBV11-3 and TRBJ2-1 gives the full variable domain: EAGVVQSPRYKIIEKKQPVAFWCNPISGHNTLYWYLQNLGQGPELLIRYENEEAVDDSQLPKDRFSAERLKGVDSTLKIQPAELGDSAVYLCASSPSSPPRGKQFFGPGTRLTVL.

The rearrangement joins TRBV12-2 to TRBJ2-2; whether TRBD1, the table's D call, matches the DNA was not checked. TRBV12-2 is termed a pseudogene. CDR3 length: 17 amino acids. CDR3 coding DNA: TGTGCAAGTCGCTTAGAAGTAGGGGCGGAGACCACCGGGGAGCTGTTTTTT. This encodes CASRLEVGAETTGELFF.

V usage is TRBV6-5 and J usage is TRBJ1-6; 9 nucleotides match TRBD1. This CDR3 is built from 15 residues. Germline V gives CDR1 MNHEY, CDR2 SVGAGI. J was trimmed by 7 bases and V by 6 bases; bases with no gene match: 7. The chain's CDR3 is CASRAPGTGNSPLHF. The CDR3 DNA follows: TGTGCCAGCAGGGCCCCCGGGACAGGGAATTCACCCCTCCACTTT.

There are a few counts of this clone. The J gene is TRBJ1-5, the V gene TRBV7-9; the D is unclear. This CDR3 spans 12 amino acids. Germline V gene sequence: CDR1 SEHNR, CDR2 FQNEAQ (reference sequence). The germline V and J ends were trimmed by 2 bases and 7 bases, with 6 bases remaining between them. The CDR3: CASSLPSQPQHF. CDR3 DNA sequence: TGTGCCAGCAGCTTACCTAGCCAGCCCCAGCATTTT. Looking up the rest from reference TRBV7-9 and TRBJ1-5 gives the full variable domain: DTGVSQNPRHKITKRGQNVTFRCDPISEHNRLYWYRQTLGQGPEFLTYFQNEAQLEKSRLLSDRFSAERPKGSFSTLEIQRTEQGDSAMYLCASSLPSQPQHFGDGTRLSIL.

This clone was recorded only once. The gene calls are TRBV5-1 and TRBJ2-2; no reliable D call. Germline CDR1 is SGHRS and CDR2 is YFSETQ. The length of the CDR3 is 13 residues. V lost 3 bases to trimming and J lost 2 bases, with 5 bases between them. CDR3 region: CASSSRNTGELFF. The CDR3 DNA follows: TGCGCCAGCAGCTCTCGTAACACCGGGGAGCTGTTTTTT.

The chain couples TRBV5-1 to TRBJ2-2; 7 nucleotides agree with TRBD1. Germline V gene data show CDR1 as SGHRS and CDR2 as YFSETQ. This CDR3 is built from 15 residues. With V trimmed by 4 bases and J by 2 bases, 5 bases remained unmatched. The CDR3 nucleotides are TGCGCCAGCAGCCCCGGACAGGTTAACACCGGGGAGCTGTTTTTT. Its translation: CASSPGQVNTGELFF.

The rearrangement joins TRBV7-2 to TRBJ1-3; D is unclear. From germline, CDR1 is SGHTA and CDR2 FQGNSA. Deletions cut 3 bases from V and 1 base from J, with 10 bases between. This CDR3 contains 15 residues. CDR3 sequence reads: CASSLALTSGNTIYF. DNA for the CDR3: TGTGCCAGCAGCTTGGCTCTGACATCTGGAAACACCATATATTTT.

The gene calls are TRBV20-1 and TRBJ2-7; no reliable D call. With 3 bases removed from V and 3 bases from J, the gap between germline ends came to 21 bases. This CDR3 comprises 16 residues. CDR1 and CDR2 from the germline V gene are DFQATT and SNEGSKA (reference sequence). CDR3 amino acids: CSASVPRGSFSYEQYF. CDR3 in DNA: TGCAGTGCTAGTGTACCCCGAGGTAGCTTTAGCTACGAGCAGTACTTC.

The chain joins TRBV3-1 (or the pseudogene TRBV3-2) to TRBJ2-7, with 7 bases matching TRBD2. The ends lost 2 bases at V and 0 bases at J; junction bases unmatched: 4. The germline V gene encodes CDR1 LGHDT and CDR2 YNNKEL (reference sequence). The CDR3 sequence is 15 residues long. The CDR3, as DNA: TGTGCCAGCAGCCAACCGGGAGGAAGCTCCTACGAGCAGTACTTC. Amino acid sequence: CASSQPGGSSYEQYF.

The chain has TRBV12-5 and TRBJ1-5; 7 bases match TRBD1. CDR1 and CDR2 from the germline V gene are LGHNT and FRNRAP. This CDR3 has 15 residues. The ends lost 4 bases at V and 0 bases at J; junction bases unmatched: 3. The CDR3, as DNA: TGTGCTAGTGGTTGGGGGACAGCTAGCAATCAGCCCCAGCATTTT. Translation gives CASGWGTASNQPQHF. Variable domain in full (rest from reference TRBV12-5 and TRBJ1-5): DARVTQTPRHKVTEMGQEVTMRCQPILGHNTVFWYRQTMMQGLELLAYFRNRAPLDDSGMPKDRFSAEMPDATLATLKIQPSEPRDSAVYFCASGWGTASNQPQHFGDGTRLSIL.